The 2 T cell receptor beta chains reported below all come from one sample, sequenced in a study of shared clonotypes between healthy human individuals. This table comes from immunoSEQ multiplex PCR, and its TCRdb copy is limited to in-frame clones, with some not included. The sample lists millions of clones, over 85% seen once, with over 0.12% in the top ten. Sequencing used naive CD4+ T cells sorted from blood. Stated subset: CD45RA+ positively selected. The receptors were gathered from a man younger than 30 in good health.

The chain couples TRBV29-1 to TRBJ2-4, with 15 positions matching TRBD2. The V segment lost 7 bases and the J segment 0 bases; nucleotides outside the gene matches: 7. This CDR3 region has 17 residues. CDR1 SQVTM and CDR2 ANQGSEA come from the germline V gene. CDR3 coding DNA: TGCAGCGCCGGACTAGCGGGGGGGCTTCTAGCCAAAAACATTCAGTACTTC. Its translation is CSAGLAGGLLAKNIQYF.

About this clone: The same CDR3 arises from other DNA sequences in this sample as well. V is TRBV9 and J is TRBJ1-2; D not resolved. There are 13 residues in the CDR3. V was shortened by 3 bases and J by 2 bases, with 8 bases between the two germline ends. Germline CDR1 and CDR2: SGDLS and YYNGEE. The CDR3 sequence is CASSAPPNYGYTF. The CDR3 coding sequence is TGTGCCAGCAGCGCCCCACCGAACTATGGCTACACCTTC.